These 15 T cell receptor beta chains were sequenced from one sample in a study of human T cells and chemical hapten exposure. TCRdb re-derived calls from the RACE reads in MiXCR, one entry per CDR3 protein. The table shows 340,000 or so distinct CDR3 sequences, with around 7% occurring only once. Time point reported: patch test 1, 2 weeks after DPC sensitization. The sample's treatment: therapeutic diphenylcyclopropenone sensitization with weekly scalp DPC. The sample consisted of whole blood, taken in connection with sensitization to the hapten diphenylcyclopropenone (DPC). The receptors derive from a woman under 30 with alopecia areata. Some clones in this sample may be carry-over from other donors' samples.

The table lists this clonotype with many counts. The CDR3 region has the DNA TGTGCCAGCAGTCAAGGGACAGGGAATAAGCAAAGGGCAGATACGCAGTATTTT. Translation: CASSQGTGNKQRADTQYF. This chain connects TRBV6-2 or TRBV6-3 to TRBJ2-3, with 9 bases aligning to TRBD1. J lost 4 bases, V lost 5 bases, and 16 bases had no gene match. Looked up from germline, CDR1 is MNHEY and CDR2 is SVGEGT. CDR3 length equals 18 residues.

This chain uses TRBV9 with TRBJ1-2, with 8 bases lining up with TRBD1. Trimming cost V 4 bases and J 4 bases; bases outside gene matches: 6. Germline values: CDR1 SGDLS, CDR2 YYNGEE. This CDR3 has 14 residues. In nucleotides, the CDR3 is TGTGCCAGCAGCAACGGACAGGGTACCTATGGCTACACCTTC. This translates into CASSNGQGTYGYTF.

This clonotype was seen at least ten times. The chain carries TRBV7-3 and TRBJ1-1; TRBD1 aligns across 8 bases. The junction had 17 bases not matched to a gene; V was cut back by 5 bases and J by 6 bases. CDR1 and CDR2 (germline): SGHTA, FQGTGA. The CDR3 sequence is 17 residues long. This CDR3 reads CASSQQKSWDRPSEAFF. Here the CDR3 DNA reads TGTGCCAGCAGCCAACAAAAATCCTGGGACAGGCCATCTGAAGCTTTCTTT.

This clonotype was seen many times. The chain combines TRBV6-5 with TRBJ2-5; maybe TRBD1 (6 bases). Between the trimmed V and J ends, which lost 10 bases and 4 bases, there was a span of 13 bases. CDR3 size: 12 residues. From germline, CDR1 is MNHEY and CDR2 SVGAGI. The CDR3 loop reads CATGQFLETQYF. CDR3 bases: TGTGCCACCGGACAGTTCCTAGAGACCCAGTACTTC.

This clonotype was seen a handful of times. V gene TRBV3-1 combines with J gene TRBJ2-2; D is ambiguous. CDR1 is LGHDT, CDR2 YNNKEL, per germline (reference sequence). The length of the CDR3 is 13 residues. Deletions cut 8 bases from V and 7 bases from J, with 14 bases between. The CDR3 is CASAGQSGGELFF. The CDR3 nucleotides are TGTGCCAGCGCTGGTCAGTCTGGCGGGGAGCTGTTTTTT.

The sample holds a few counts of this clonotype. The chain couples TRBV6-6 to TRBJ2-5; 9 positions agree with TRBD2. CDR3 size: 16 residues. With V trimmed by 8 bases and J by 3 bases, 13 bases remained unmatched. The germline gives CDR1 MNHNY, CDR2 SVGAGI (reference sequence). The DNA of the CDR3 is TGTGCCAGCTCCTTGTCTAGCGGGGACAACGAAGAGACCCAGTACTTC. Translating it yields CASSLSSGDNEETQYF.

This clonotype was observed many times. The chain has TRBV6-2 or TRBV6-3 and TRBJ2-3; 7 bases fit TRBD1. Trimming at V came to 5 bases and at J to 7 bases, leaving 18 bases not matched to a gene. The CDR3 spans 17 residues. Germline CDR1 reads MNHEY; CDR2 reads SVGEGT. The CDR3 region has the DNA TGTGCCAGCAGTCCCCGTCGCAATCTCGACAGGGCAAATACGCAGTATTTT. Its translation: CASSPRRNLDRANTQYF.

This clonotype was observed a few times. This sequence joins TRBV9 and TRBJ1-1; TRBD1 is a possible D gene (5 bases). V was clipped by 0 bases and J by 3 bases, with 12 bases between them. The CDR3 loop spans 15 amino acids. Germline values: CDR1 SGDLS, CDR2 YYNGEE. CDR3 amino acids: CASSVAAGSHTEAFF. The CDR3 region has the DNA TGTGCCAGCAGCGTAGCGGCAGGGAGTCACACTGAAGCTTTCTTT.

This clonotype was observed many times. DNA for the CDR3: TGTGCCAGCAGTCAACAGATTAACTATGGCTACACCTTC. Translated: CASSQQINYGYTF. The V and J genes are TRBV6-5 and TRBJ1-2; no clear D gene. Germline V lookup: CDR1 MNHEY, CDR2 SVGAGI. V was pared by 5 bases and J by 1 base, with 8 bases between. This CDR3 comprises 13 residues.

The chain employs TRBV12-3 or TRBV12-4 and TRBJ2-1; 11 nucleotides line up with TRBD2. V was pared by 5 bases and J by 1 base, with 13 bases of the junction left unmatched. This CDR3 spans 19 amino acids. The CDR3, as DNA: TGTGCCAGCAGTCCCCGTTGGGCTAGCGGGGGGAGGTCCTACAATGAGCAGTTCTTC. Amino acid sequence: CASSPRWASGGRSYNEQFF.

This clonotype was counted ten times or more. J is TRBJ2-1 and V is TRBV20-1; D remains ambiguous. CDR3 length: 11 residues. In germline, CDR1 is DFQATT, CDR2 SNEGSKA (reference sequence). Between the trimmed V and J ends, which lost 3 bases and 6 bases, there was a span of 6 bases. The CDR3 sequence is CSASHSNEQFF. CDR3 nucleotide sequence: TGCAGTGCTAGCCATTCCAATGAGCAGTTCTTC.

The gene calls are TRBV12-3 or TRBV12-4 and TRBJ2-1; 10 nucleotides line up with TRBD1. J was trimmed by 3 bases and V by 8 bases; bases with no gene match: 4. This CDR3 is 14 amino acids long. CDR3 sequence reads: CASGGTGDYNEQFF. The DNA of the CDR3 is TGTGCCAGCGGGGGGACAGGGGACTACAATGAGCAGTTCTTC.

This clonotype is labeled large (0.1 to 1%). The chain joins TRBV12-3 or TRBV12-4 to TRBJ2-1; 7 nucleotides match TRBD1. Trimming at V came to 7 bases and at J to 1 base, leaving 4 bases not matched to a gene. The CDR3 is 14 residues long. The DNA of the CDR3 is TGTGCCAGCACCCCGGACAGGTCCTACAATGAGCAGTTCTTC. It yields the protein CASTPDRSYNEQFF.

This clonotype was seen repeatedly, ten times or more. The J gene is TRBJ2-3, the V gene TRBV7-2; D not resolved. Germline-derived CDR1 and CDR2 are SGHTA and FQGNSA. CDR3 length equals 13 residues. Trimming removed 1 base from V and 2 bases from J, with 4 bases in between. CDR3 in amino acids: CASSLGHTDTQYF. Written as DNA, the CDR3 is TGTGCCAGCAGCTTAGGCCACACAGATACGCAGTATTTT.

Ten or more counts support this clonotype. Here the CDR3 DNA reads TGTGCCAGCAGCTTAGGGGCTAGCGGGGGGTTGATGGAGACCCAGTACTTC. It encodes CASSLGASGGLMETQYF. The rearrangement links TRBV7-2 to TRBJ2-5; 11 bases align to TRBD2. Per the germline V gene, CDR1 is SGHTA and CDR2 is FQGNSA. Trimming removed 1 base from V and 5 bases from J; junction bases left unmatched: 9. CDR3 size: 17 residues.